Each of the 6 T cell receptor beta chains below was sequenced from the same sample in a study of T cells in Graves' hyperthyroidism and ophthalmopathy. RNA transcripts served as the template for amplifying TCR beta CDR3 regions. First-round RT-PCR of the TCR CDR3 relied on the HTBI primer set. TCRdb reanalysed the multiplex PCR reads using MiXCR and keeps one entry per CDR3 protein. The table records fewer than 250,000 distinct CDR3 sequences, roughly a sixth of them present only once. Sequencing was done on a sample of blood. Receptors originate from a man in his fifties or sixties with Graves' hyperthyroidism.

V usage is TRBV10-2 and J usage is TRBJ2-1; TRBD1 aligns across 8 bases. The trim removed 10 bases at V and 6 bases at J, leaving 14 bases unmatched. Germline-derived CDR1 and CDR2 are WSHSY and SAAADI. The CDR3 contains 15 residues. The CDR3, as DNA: TGCGCCACCACATCAAGACAGGGGATGTTCAATGAGCAGTTCTTC. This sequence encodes CATTSRQGMFNEQFF.

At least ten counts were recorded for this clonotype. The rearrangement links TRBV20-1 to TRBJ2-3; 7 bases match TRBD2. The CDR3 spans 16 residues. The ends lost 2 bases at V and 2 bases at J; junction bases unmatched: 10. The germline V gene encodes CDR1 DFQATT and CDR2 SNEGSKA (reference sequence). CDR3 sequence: CSARSPRAGDTDTQYF. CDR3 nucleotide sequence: TGCAGTGCTAGATCCCCTCGGGCGGGAGACACAGATACGCAGTATTTT.

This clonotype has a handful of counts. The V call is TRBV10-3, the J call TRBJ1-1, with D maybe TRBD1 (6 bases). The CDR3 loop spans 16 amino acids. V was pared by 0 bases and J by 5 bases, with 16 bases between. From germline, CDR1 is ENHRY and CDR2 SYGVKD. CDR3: CAISESGGAGYTEAFF. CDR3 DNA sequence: TGTGCCATCAGTGAGTCTGGGGGGGCGGGATATACTGAAGCTTTCTTT.

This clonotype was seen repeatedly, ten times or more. In DNA, the CDR3 is TGTGCCAGCAGCCAAGGTCAGGGTAGGGATGGCTACACCTTC. The encoded protein is CASSQGQGRDGYTF. This chain connects TRBV14 to TRBJ1-2, with D perhaps TRBD1 (5 bases). The CDR3 has 14 residues. CDR1 is SGHDN and CDR2 is FVKESK in the germline V gene. Trimming stripped 1 base from V and 6 bases from J, with 12 bases between.

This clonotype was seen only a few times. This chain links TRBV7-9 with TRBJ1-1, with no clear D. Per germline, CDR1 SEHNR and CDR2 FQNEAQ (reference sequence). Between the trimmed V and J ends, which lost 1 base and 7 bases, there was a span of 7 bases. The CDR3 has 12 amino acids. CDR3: CASSLEQNEAFF. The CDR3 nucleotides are TGTGCCAGCAGCTTAGAACAAAATGAAGCTTTCTTT.

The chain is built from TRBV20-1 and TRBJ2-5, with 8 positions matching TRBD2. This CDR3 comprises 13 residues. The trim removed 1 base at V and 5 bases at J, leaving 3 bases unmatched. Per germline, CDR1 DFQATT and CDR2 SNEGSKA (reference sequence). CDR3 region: CSARGTSRETQYF. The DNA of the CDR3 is TGCAGTGCTAGAGGGACTAGCAGGGAGACCCAGTACTTC.